Below are 20 T cell receptor beta chains sequenced from a single sample in a study of shared clonotypes between healthy human individuals. Only in-frame clones appear in the TCRdb table, and some are missing; sequencing was by immunoSEQ multiplex PCR. The data contain 2.5 million or so clones, roughly 92% of them singletons. Sequencing used naive CD4+ T cells sorted from blood. Subset here: CD45RA+ positively selected. These receptors all come from a young man in good health.

The chain links TRBV28 to TRBJ1-5, with unresolved D. From germline, CDR1 is MDHEN and CDR2 SYDVKM. The CDR3 covers 13 residues. V lost 5 bases and J 7 bases, leaving 12 bases between the germline ends. Here the CDR3 DNA reads TGTGCCAGCAGTCCGGTCCACTACCAGCCCCAGCATTTT. It translates to CASSPVHYQPQHF.

J is TRBJ2-5 and V is TRBV6-6; D unresolved. Trimming left V 0 bases short and J 2 bases short, with 7 bases between. This CDR3 has 14 residues. Per germline, CDR1 MNHNY and CDR2 SVGAGI (reference sequence). The chain's CDR3 is CASSYSTQQETQYF. The CDR3 DNA reads TGTGCCAGCAGTTACTCAACACAGCAAGAGACCCAGTACTTC.

The V call is TRBV19, the J call TRBJ1-5; 9 bases agree with TRBD1. The germline V gene has CDR1 LNHDA and CDR2 SQIVND (reference sequence). There are 18 residues in the CDR3. V trimming: 3 bases; J trimming: 1 base; junction bases outside the gene matches: 10. CDR3 nucleotide sequence: TGTGCCAGTAGTATTGTGGGACAGGGAATCTTGAGCAATCAGCCCCAGCATTTT. This gives the protein CASSIVGQGILSNQPQHF. The complete variable domain, with remaining parts taken from reference TRBV19 and TRBJ1-5, reads DGGITQSPKYLFRKEGQNVTLSCEQNLNHDAMYWYRQDPGQGLRLIYYSQIVNDFQKGDIAEGYSVSREKKESFPLTVTSAQKNPTAFYLCASSIVGQGILSNQPQHFGDGTRLSIL.

This chain connects TRBV5-6 to TRBJ1-4; no clear D. Trimming cost V 4 bases and J 2 bases, with 9 bases left between them. Germline loops: CDR1 SGHDT, CDR2 YYEEEE. This CDR3 is built from 14 residues. The CDR3 sequence is CASSLRDTNEKLFF. CDR3 in DNA: TGTGCCAGCAGCCTCCGGGATACTAATGAAAAACTGTTTTTT.

This chain uses TRBV6-5 with TRBJ2-2; no definite D call. The length of the CDR3 is 15 residues. CDR1 is MNHEY, CDR2 SVGAGI, per germline. Trimming cost V 6 bases and J 5 bases, with 16 bases left between them. CDR3 coding DNA: TGTGCCAGCAGCCGTAGTGGCTTTCGGACCGGGGAGCTGTTTTTT. Amino acid sequence: CASSRSGFRTGELFF.

This chain links TRBV7-2 with TRBJ2-2, with D maybe TRBD1 (6 bases). The germline V gene encodes CDR1 SGHTA and CDR2 FQGNSA. This CDR3 spans 14 amino acids. Between the trimmed V and J ends, which lost 5 bases and 6 bases, there was a span of 13 bases. The CDR3 coding sequence is TGTGCCAGCAGCCCGATTACAGGGCCCGGGGAGCTGTTTTTT. Protein product: CASSPITGPGELFF.

This rearrangement joins TRBV28 to TRBJ2-7; D is possibly TRBD1 (6 bases). The V end lost 7 bases, the J end lost 2 bases, and 9 bases lay between the germline ends. This CDR3 contains 12 residues. Germline V lookup: CDR1 MDHEN, CDR2 SYDVKM. The CDR3: CASKGVPYEQYF. In DNA form, the CDR3 reads TGTGCCAGCAAGGGGGTTCCCTACGAGCAGTACTTC.

The rearrangement uses TRBV5-6 and TRBJ2-5; TRBD2 might be the D (6 bases). The CDR3 length is 13 residues. The V gene lost 3 bases and the J gene lost 7 bases, with 13 bases spanning the gap. Looked up from germline, CDR1 is SGHDT and CDR2 is YYEEEE. In nucleotides, the CDR3 is TGTGCCAGCAGCTCCGGAGGGTCTGGGACCCAGTACTTC. Amino acid sequence: CASSSGGSGTQYF.

As regards this clone: This CDR3 is also generated by other DNA sequences in the sample. V is TRBV30 and J is TRBJ2-7; D is possibly TRBD2 (6 bases). V lost 3 bases to trimming and J lost 0 bases, with 12 bases between them. Per germline, CDR1 GTSNPN and CDR2 SVGIG (reference sequence). This CDR3 has 14 residues. The CDR3 spells CAWSRGGSSYEQYF. CDR3 DNA sequence: TGTGCCTGGAGCCGAGGAGGGTCCTCCTACGAGCAGTACTTC.

This chain uses TRBV2 with TRBJ1-3; TRBD1 might be the D (5 bases). The germline V and J ends were trimmed by 4 bases and 4 bases, with 17 bases remaining between them. CDR3 length: 16 amino acids. CDR1 and CDR2 (germline): SNHLY, FYNNEI. The CDR3: CASSGPGTRGGNTIYF. The CDR3 DNA reads as TGTGCCAGCAGTGGCCCAGGGACCCGGGGCGGAAACACCATATATTTT.

As regards this clone: The same CDR3 also results from other DNA sequences found in this sample. The chain has TRBV5-4 and TRBJ2-5, with D tentatively TRBD2 (5 bases). The CDR3 loop spans 13 amino acids. Germline-derived CDR1 and CDR2 are SGHNT and YYREEE (reference sequence). Trimming left V 4 bases short and J 4 bases short, with 11 bases between. The CDR3 bases are TGTGCCAGCAGCCCTGGACTTCTAGAGACCCAGTACTTC. Its protein is CASSPGLLETQYF. Together with reference TRBV5-4 and TRBJ2-5, the CDR3 gives the full variable domain: ETGVTQSPTHLIKTRGQQVTLRCSSQSGHNTVSWYQQALGQGPQFIFQYYREEENGRGNFPPRFSGLQFPNYSSELNVNALELDDSALYLCASSPGLLETQYFGPGTRLLVL.

The gene calls are TRBV11-2 and TRBJ2-6, with 7 bases fitting TRBD1. Germline lookup yields CDR1 SGHAT and CDR2 FQNNGV. Trimming at V came to 4 bases and at J to 4 bases, leaving 4 bases not matched to a gene. The CDR3 totals 15 residues. CDR3 coding DNA: TGTGCCAGCAGCTCAACAGGGGTAGGGGCCAACGTCCTGACTTTC. This codes for CASSSTGVGANVLTF.

The CDR3 here is CASSEAGSSGELFF. In DNA form, the CDR3 reads TGTGCCAGCAGTGAAGCGGGGTCGTCCGGGGAGCTGTTTTTT. The chain combines TRBV6-1 with TRBJ2-2; no reliable D call. Germline V lookup: CDR1 MNHNS, CDR2 SASEGT. The CDR3 loop spans 14 amino acids. The V end lost 0 bases, the J end lost 6 bases, and 8 bases lay between the germline ends.

In its sample, this clone was seen once. The genes are TRBV18 and TRBJ2-1; D may correspond to TRBD1 or TRBD2 (5 bases each). Germline V CDR1 and CDR2: KGHSH, LQKENI. V was cut by 10 bases and J by 4 bases, with 26 bases left in between. The CDR3 covers 17 residues. CDR3 region: CATPAGGGAALYNEQFF. For the CDR3, the DNA is TGTGCCACCCCGGCGGGTGGTGGGGCGGCATTATACAATGAGCAGTTCTTC.

The chain has TRBV5-5 and TRBJ2-1; 7 nucleotides align to TRBD2. The CDR3 spans 15 residues. From germline, CDR1 is SGHKS and CDR2 YYEKEE (reference sequence). V gave up 0 bases and J gave up 9 bases; unmatched junction bases: 9. For the CDR3, the DNA is TGTGCCAGCAGCTTGGAACTAGCGAGAAGCAGTGAGCAGTTCTTC. Its translation is CASSLELARSSEQFF.

The J gene is TRBJ2-7, the V gene TRBV5-5; 9 nucleotides line up with TRBD1. There are 15 residues in the CDR3. Germline CDR1 and CDR2: SGHKS and YYEKEE (reference sequence). Trimming at V came to 3 bases and at J to 1 base, leaving 5 bases not matched to a gene. The CDR3 loop reads CASSWGQGNSYEQYF. For the CDR3, the DNA is TGTGCCAGCAGCTGGGGACAGGGAAATTCCTACGAGCAGTACTTC.

This chain joins TRBV19 and TRBJ2-3, with 13 bases that match TRBD2. CDR3 size: 16 residues. CDR1 is LNHDA and CDR2 is SQIVND in the germline V gene (reference sequence). V shed 5 bases, J shed 4 bases, and the junction held 6 bases outside the gene matches. The CDR3 region is CASSPPGLAGSDTQYF. The CDR3 DNA reads TGTGCCAGTAGTCCACCGGGACTAGCGGGGTCAGATACGCAGTATTTT.

Points on this clone: In the same sample, other DNA sequences code for this CDR3. J is TRBJ2-5 and V is TRBV7-9; 7 nucleotides line up with TRBD1. CDR1 and CDR2 (germline): SEHNR, FQNEAQ (reference sequence). This CDR3 has 14 residues. The ends lost 1 base at V and 4 bases at J; junction bases unmatched: 3. CDR3 in amino acids: CASSLGGGGETQYF. In nucleotides, the CDR3 is TGTGCCAGCAGCTTAGGAGGGGGCGGAGAGACCCAGTACTTC. Full variable domain (missing parts from reference TRBV7-9 and TRBJ2-5): DTGVSQNPRHKITKRGQNVTFRCDPISEHNRLYWYRQTLGQGPEFLTYFQNEAQLEKSRLLSDRFSAERPKGSFSTLEIQRTEQGDSAMYLCASSLGGGGETQYFGPGTRLLVL.

V usage is TRBV5-1 and J usage is TRBJ2-7, with D maybe TRBD2 (6 bases). Germline V CDR1 and CDR2: SGHRS, YFSETQ. V was shortened by 3 bases and J by 6 bases, with 7 bases between the two germline ends. The CDR3 length is 11 residues. CDR3 DNA: TGCGCCAGCAGCTCCGGGGGCGAGCAGTACTTC. Protein sequence: CASSSGGEQYF.

This sequence joins TRBV5-1 and TRBJ2-5, with 7 bases that match TRBD1. Germline V lookup: CDR1 SGHRS, CDR2 YFSETQ. The V gene end was trimmed by 1 base and the J gene end by 5 bases; junction bases not matched to a gene: 5. This CDR3 is 14 amino acids long. CDR3 sequence reads: CASSLYRGPETQYF. DNA of the CDR3: TGCGCCAGCAGCTTGTATAGGGGGCCCGAGACCCAGTACTTC. The variable domain in full, completed from reference TRBV5-1 and TRBJ2-5, reads KAGVTQTPRYLIKTRGQQVTLSCSPISGHRSVSWYQQTPGQGLQFLFEYFSETQRNKGNFPGRFSGRQFSNSRSEMNVSTLELGDSALYLCASSLYRGPETQYFGPGTRLLVL.